This is a list of T cell receptor beta chains from one sample in a study of T cell repertoires in cytomegalovirus infection. The antigens these receptors bind are not known. TCRdb reprocessed the reads with MiXCR, giving one entry per CDR3 protein. Here the sample spans approximately 1,000,000 distinct CDR3 sequences, about a third being singletons. This sample comprised cultured CD8+ T cells from PBMCs, obtained from culture after CMV antigen stimulation. These receptors came from a human donor in good health (CMV status not recorded). Some clones in this sample may be carry-over from other donors' samples. The CDR3 runs from the conserved cysteine through the conserved F or W. A D gene is named only where the DNA matches it firmly. Expanded clones get a size class; other rows say once, few or many, or leave the size out.

cdr3_length: 16
j_call: TRBJ1-1
clone_size: .
v_call: TRBV7-3
d_call: .
cdr3_aa: CASRLRGPGVNTEAFF
cdr3_nt: TGTGCCAGCAGATTAAGGGGACCGGGGGTGAACACTGAAGCTTTCTTT

cdr3_length: 15
j_call: TRBJ2-2
clone_size: .
v_call: TRBV4-1
d_call: .
cdr3_aa: CASSQRTDNTGELFF
cdr3_nt: TGCGCCAGCAGCCAGAGGACAGACAACACCGGGGAGCTGTTTTTT

cdr3_length: 16
j_call: TRBJ1-1
clone_size: .
v_call: TRBV19
d_call: .
cdr3_aa: CASSIDPTGMNTEAFF
cdr3_nt: TGTGCCAGTAGTATAGATCCGACGGGTATGAACACTGAAGCTTTCTTT

cdr3_length: 13
j_call: TRBJ1-1
clone_size: many
v_call: TRBV7-6
d_call: .
cdr3_aa: CASSLYENTEAFF
cdr3_nt: TGTGCCAGCAGCTTATATGAGAACACTGAAGCTTTCTTT

cdr3_length: 11
j_call: TRBJ1-1
clone_size: .
v_call: TRBV10-3
d_call: .
cdr3_aa: CAIRDGVKAFF
cdr3_nt: TGTGCCATCAGAGATGGGGTCAAAGCTTTCTTT

cdr3_length: 14
j_call: TRBJ2-1
clone_size: .
v_call: TRBV6-1
d_call: .
cdr3_aa: CASSEPRTDNEQFF
cdr3_nt: TGTGCCAGCAGTGAACCCAGGACAGACAATGAGCAGTTCTTC

cdr3_length: 16
j_call: TRBJ2-3
clone_size: .
v_call: TRBV27
d_call: .
cdr3_aa: CASSLSSYYQTDTQYF
cdr3_nt: TGTGCCAGCAGTTTATCGAGTTACTACCAGACAGATACGCAGTATTTT

cdr3_length: 10
j_call: TRBJ1-2
clone_size: .
v_call: TRBV10-3
d_call: .
cdr3_aa: CAISQGGYTF
cdr3_nt: TGTGCCATCAGTCAGGGAGGCTACACCTTC

cdr3_length: 17
j_call: TRBJ1-1
clone_size: .
v_call: TRBV27
d_call: .
cdr3_aa: CASSFFPPAGLNTEAFF
cdr3_nt: TGTGCCAGCAGTTTTTTCCCCCCGGCAGGGTTGAACACTGAAGCTTTCTTT

cdr3_length: 14
j_call: TRBJ1-1
clone_size: .
v_call: TRBV6-2/TRBV6-3
d_call: .
cdr3_aa: CAHSQGHLNTEAFF
cdr3_nt: TGTGCCCACTCACAGGGACATTTGAACACTGAAGCTTTCTTT

cdr3_length: 14
j_call: TRBJ2-5
clone_size: many
v_call: TRBV7-9
d_call: .
cdr3_aa: CASSLRDYQETQYF
cdr3_nt: TGTGCCAGCAGCCTCCGGGACTACCAAGAGACCCAGTACTTC

cdr3_length: 15
j_call: TRBJ2-1
clone_size: few
v_call: TRBV19
d_call: .
cdr3_aa: CASSIGASSYNEQFF
cdr3_nt: TGTGCCAGTAGTATTGGGGCTAGCTCCTACAATGAGCAGTTCTTC

cdr3_length: 14
j_call: TRBJ2-3
clone_size: .
v_call: TRBV12-3/TRBV12-4
d_call: .
cdr3_aa: CANSLGGPGDTQYF
cdr3_nt: TGTGCCAACAGTTTGGGGGGGCCTGGAGATACGCAGTATTTT

cdr3_length: 17
j_call: TRBJ1-6
clone_size: many
v_call: TRBV7-2
d_call: TRBD1
cdr3_aa: CASSQIPGQGFGSPLHF
cdr3_nt: TGTGCCAGCAGCCAGATACCGGGACAGGGTTTTGGCTCACCCCTCCACTTT

cdr3_length: 15
j_call: TRBJ1-1
clone_size: .
v_call: TRBV29-1
d_call: .
cdr3_aa: CSVEAWEGMNTEAFF
cdr3_nt: TGCAGCGTTGAAGCATGGGAGGGGATGAACACTGAAGCTTTCTTT

cdr3_length: 14
j_call: TRBJ2-1
clone_size: .
v_call: TRBV7-9
d_call: .
cdr3_aa: CASSGRTELNEQFF
cdr3_nt: TGTGCCAGCAGCGGGCGGACAGAACTCAATGAGCAGTTCTTC

cdr3_length: 15
j_call: TRBJ1-5
clone_size: .
v_call: TRBV12-3/TRBV12-4
d_call: TRBD1
cdr3_aa: CASSLDRGMDQPQHF
cdr3_nt: TGTGCCAGCAGTTTGGACAGGGGGATGGATCAGCCCCAGCATTTT

cdr3_length: 14
j_call: TRBJ2-1
clone_size: few
v_call: TRBV18
d_call: .
cdr3_aa: CASSQGRGTYEQFF
cdr3_nt: TGTGCCAGCTCACAGGGCCGCGGGACCTATGAGCAGTTCTTC

cdr3_length: 14
j_call: TRBJ1-4
clone_size: few
v_call: TRBV28
d_call: TRBD1
cdr3_aa: CASSLDRGPEKLFF
cdr3_nt: TGTGCCAGCAGTTTGGACAGGGGGCCAGAAAAACTGTTTTTT

cdr3_length: 19
j_call: TRBJ1-1
clone_size: few
v_call: TRBV7-3
d_call: TRBD1
cdr3_aa: CASSLIGLRDRGQDTEAFF
cdr3_nt: TGTGCCAGCAGCTTAATAGGTCTACGGGACAGGGGGCAGGACACTGAAGCTTTCTTT

cdr3_length: 13
j_call: TRBJ1-1
clone_size: .
v_call: TRBV10-3
d_call: .
cdr3_aa: CASTRGENTEAFF
cdr3_nt: TGTGCCAGCACAAGGGGGGAGAACACTGAAGCTTTCTTT

cdr3_length: 15
j_call: TRBJ2-3
clone_size: many
v_call: TRBV7-6
d_call: .
cdr3_aa: CASSPRGPSTDTQYF
cdr3_nt: TGTGCCAGCAGCCCCAGGGGACCTAGCACAGATACGCAGTATTTT

cdr3_length: 15
j_call: TRBJ2-7
clone_size: .
v_call: TRBV19
d_call: .
cdr3_aa: CASSIDGVQVYEQYF
cdr3_nt: TGTGCCAGTAGTATAGATGGGGTCCAGGTCTACGAGCAGTACTTC

cdr3_length: 14
j_call: TRBJ2-1
clone_size: few
v_call: TRBV9
d_call: TRBD1
cdr3_aa: CASSARDRHNEQFF
cdr3_nt: TGTGCCAGCAGCGCCCGGGACAGACACAATGAGCAGTTCTTC

cdr3_length: 13
j_call: TRBJ2-5
clone_size: many
v_call: TRBV7-2
d_call: .
cdr3_aa: CASSWAGEETQYF
cdr3_nt: TGTGCCAGCAGCTGGGCAGGAGAAGAGACCCAGTACTTC

cdr3_length: 17
j_call: TRBJ2-2
clone_size: .
v_call: TRBV7-3
d_call: TRBD2
cdr3_aa: CASSQTSGGAVTGELFF
cdr3_nt: TGTGCCAGCAGCCAGACTAGCGGGGGGGCGGTCACCGGGGAGCTGTTTTTT

cdr3_length: 16
j_call: TRBJ2-4
clone_size: few
v_call: TRBV4-1
d_call: .
cdr3_aa: CASSQVRGPPPNIQYF
cdr3_nt: TGCGCCAGCAGCCAAGTACGGGGGCCCCCCCCCAACATTCAGTACTTC

cdr3_length: 14
j_call: TRBJ2-5
clone_size: few
v_call: TRBV7-9
d_call: .
cdr3_aa: CASSLDGYRETQYF
cdr3_nt: TGTGCCAGCAGCTTAGACGGTTACCGAGAGACCCAGTACTTC

cdr3_length: 15
j_call: TRBJ2-1
clone_size: many
v_call: TRBV7-2
d_call: .
cdr3_aa: CASSLKGATYNEQFF
cdr3_nt: TGTGCCAGCAGCTTAAAAGGGGCCACCTACAATGAGCAGTTCTTC

cdr3_length: 15
j_call: TRBJ1-4
clone_size: .
v_call: TRBV27
d_call: .
cdr3_aa: CASSLNYGTNEKLFF
cdr3_nt: TGTGCCAGCAGTTTAAATTATGGAACTAATGAAAAACTGTTTTTT

cdr3_length: 17
j_call: TRBJ2-2
clone_size: many
v_call: TRBV7-2
d_call: .
cdr3_aa: CASSLGGSLMGTGELFF
cdr3_nt: TGTGCCAGCAGCTTAGGCGGTAGCTTAATGGGCACCGGGGAGCTGTTTTTT

cdr3_length: 16
j_call: TRBJ2-1
clone_size: once
v_call: TRBV6-2/TRBV6-3
d_call: .
cdr3_aa: CASSPLVGGARNEQFF
cdr3_nt: TGTGCCAGCAGTCCATTAGTGGGGGGGGCCAGGAATGAGCAGTTCTTC